This entry concerns a single T cell receptor beta chain. Antigen unknown. The PCR had 60 Vbeta and 13 Jbeta primers. Using immunoSEQ multiplex PCR, the repertoire was profiled, and TCRdb retains in-frame clones only, with some absent. This table has 90,000 to 150,000 clones, around 78% appearing once. Unmatched junction bases numbered 13, after V lost 6 bases and J lost 3 bases. This CDR3 region has 16 residues. Germline V gives CDR1 MDHEN, CDR2 SYDVKM. This entry is derived from a study of cytomegalovirus exposure and HLA in healthy donors. The study, taken as a whole, reports: In vitro experiments confirmed that three CMV-associated chains were specific for CMV antigens.

The chain uses TRBV28 and TRBJ1-2, with TRBD1 matching over 7 bases. The sequence was obtained from a woman in her 30s in good health and CMV-seropositive. Sequencing was done on a sample of PBMCs. The CDR3 region is CASSRPRQGRDYGYTF. The CDR3 region has the DNA TGTGCCAGCAGCCGACCCCGACAGGGTCGGGACTATGGCTACACCTTC.